A single sample gave rise to the 15 T cell receptor beta chains below, sequenced in a study of blood T cell repertoires in COVID-19. Assay used: immunoSEQ multiplex PCR; TCRdb lists only in-frame clones, some missing. The data show about 440,000 clones, nearly 90% seen once. Sequencing was performed on PBMCs or T cells enriched from blood (not recorded which). These receptors originate from a woman between 18 and 29 years old with acute COVID-19.

J is TRBJ1-1 and V is TRBV2; D not resolved. CDR3 size: 14 residues. CDR1 and CDR2 from the germline V gene are SNHLY and FYNNEI. V lost 3 bases to trimming and J lost 3 bases, with 11 bases between them. The CDR3 loop is CASSDPGIYTEAFF. The CDR3 DNA reads as TGTGCCAGCAGTGATCCGGGAATCTACACTGAAGCTTTCTTT.

This chain joins TRBV3-1 (or the pseudogene TRBV3-2) and TRBJ1-1, with 7 bases fitting TRBD1. The CDR3 has 14 residues. Germline CDR1 LGHDT, CDR2 YNNKEL (reference sequence). With 1 base clipped from V and 3 bases from J, the junction kept 2 bases outside the gene matches. CDR3 in DNA: TGTGCCAGCAGCCAAGGCAGGGGGGACACTGAAGCTTTCTTT. It is translated as CASSQGRGDTEAFF.

The genes are TRBV9 and TRBJ1-1, with no clear D. Per the germline V gene, CDR1 is SGDLS and CDR2 is YYNGEE. CDR3 length: 16 residues. V lost 3 bases and J 1 base, leaving 16 bases between the germline ends. In DNA, the CDR3 is TGTGCCAGCAGCGCTGGGGAAGGACTAGCGAACACTGAAGCTTTCTTT. It encodes CASSAGEGLANTEAFF. The variable domain in full, completed from reference TRBV9 and TRBJ1-1, reads DSGVTQTPKHLITATGQRVTLRCSPRSGDLSVYWYQQSLDQGLQFLIQYYNGEERAKGNILERFSAQQFPDLHSELNLSSLELGDSALYFCASSAGEGLANTEAFFGQGTRLTVV.

The J gene is TRBJ2-7, the V gene TRBV6-5, with D maybe TRBD1 (6 bases). Germline assignment: CDR1 MNHEY and CDR2 SVGAGI. V was clipped by 11 bases and J by 4 bases, with 18 bases between them. The CDR3 totals 13 residues. The CDR3 region is CAASTGRGYEQYF. The CDR3, as DNA: TGTGCCGCCTCGACAGGACGGGGTTACGAGCAGTACTTC.

The DNA for the CDR3 is TGTGCTAGTGGTTTGGTACGAGGGGACACTCGCTCGGGCGAGCAGTACTTC. This sequence encodes CASGLVRGDTRSGEQYF. V and J are TRBV12-5 and TRBJ2-7, with TRBD1 as a possible D gene (6 bases). The germline CDR1 and CDR2 sequences are LGHNT and FRNRAP. V lost 0 bases, J lost 6 bases, and 21 bases lay in between. This CDR3 has 17 amino acids.

This clone showed up just a few times. The chain has TRBV3-1 (or the pseudogene TRBV3-2) and TRBJ2-3, with 10 bases matching TRBD2. V was pared by 3 bases and J by 0 bases, with 12 bases of the junction left unmatched. This CDR3 region has 19 residues. CDR1 and CDR2 (germline): LGHDT, YNNKEL (reference sequence). The CDR3: CASSHHHSGGSPSTDTQYF. The CDR3 region has the DNA TGTGCCAGCAGCCACCATCATAGCGGGGGGAGTCCTAGCACAGATACGCAGTATTTT.

This CDR3 is CASSLGQNSGGYTF. The CDR3 DNA sequence: TGTGCCAGCAGCTTAGGTCAGAACTCAGGGGGCTACACCTTC. The rearrangement links TRBV7-9 to TRBJ1-2; possibly TRBD1 for D (5 bases). This CDR3 contains 14 residues. Germline-derived CDR1 and CDR2 are SEHNR and FQNEAQ (reference sequence). V dropped 1 base and J dropped 8 bases, with 14 bases sitting between them.

V usage is TRBV4-2 and J usage is TRBJ1-4; 7 nucleotides agree with TRBD1. After removal of 6 bases from V and 4 bases from J, the junction contained 11 bases not matched to a gene. Germline V gene data show CDR1 as LGHNA and CDR2 as YNFKEQ. CDR3 length: 16 residues. CDR3 amino acids: CASSTSGGILNEKLFF. The CDR3 DNA is TGTGCCAGCAGTACTTCAGGGGGGATTCTTAATGAAAAACTGTTTTTT.

Of note for this clone: One junction end disagrees with the germline gene, perhaps due to a read error. The J gene is TRBJ2-2, the V gene TRBV19, with 9 bases lining up with TRBD1. The CDR3 runs to 16 residues. Germline V gene data show CDR1 as LNHDA and CDR2 as SQIVND (reference sequence). The CDR3 DNA is TGTGCCAGAAGTAGCCCCTGGGGACAGGGTCACGGGGAGCTGTTTTTT. Amino acids: CARSSPWGQGHGELFF.

The V call is TRBV30, the J call TRBJ1-1, with D possibly matching TRBD1 (5 bases). CDR3 length: 13 residues. The V gene lost 0 bases and the J gene lost 3 bases, with 8 bases spanning the gap. CDR1 and CDR2 (germline): GTSNPN, SVGIG (reference sequence). In nucleotides, the CDR3 is TGTGCCTGGAGTGTCCGGGACTACACTGAAGCTTTCTTT. This sequence encodes CAWSVRDYTEAFF.

This clone came up once. The chain has TRBV3-1 (or the pseudogene TRBV3-2) and TRBJ2-1; 10 bases are shared with TRBD2. The V gene end was trimmed by 4 bases and the J gene end by 7 bases; junction bases not matched to a gene: 10. Germline CDR1 LGHDT, CDR2 YNNKEL (reference sequence). The CDR3 length is 16 residues. The CDR3 region is CASSLTRLAGKNEQFF. The CDR3 DNA follows: TGTGCCAGCAGCCTCACTAGACTAGCGGGTAAAAATGAGCAGTTCTTC.

J is TRBJ2-3 and V is TRBV28; TRBD2 matches 12 bases. The V gene end was trimmed by 7 bases and the J gene end by 4 bases; junction bases not matched to a gene: 9. The CDR3 is made up of 16 amino acids. Germline V CDR1 and CDR2: MDHEN, SYDVKM. CDR3 amino acids: CASTRPSGRAADTQYF. CDR3 DNA sequence: TGTGCCAGCACCCGGCCTAGCGGGAGGGCCGCAGATACGCAGTATTTT.

The chain recombines TRBV29-1 with TRBJ2-2; 9 bases line up with TRBD2. V shed 2 bases, J shed 4 bases, and the junction held 5 bases outside the gene matches. CDR1 is SQVTM, CDR2 ANQGSEA, per germline. The CDR3 contains 15 residues. The CDR3 DNA sequence: TGCAGCGTTGAATTGCGGGAGGGGCGCACCGGGGAGCTGTTTTTT. It codes for CSVELREGRTGELFF.

The sample holds one count of this clone. The gene calls are TRBV6-5 and TRBJ1-2; TRBD1 matches 7 bases. Germline values: CDR1 MNHEY, CDR2 SVGAGI. The CDR3 runs 14 residues. Trimming removed 5 bases from V and 2 bases from J; junction bases left unmatched: 5. CDR3 sequence reads: CASSPTTGNYGYTF. Written as DNA, the CDR3 is TGTGCCAGCAGTCCCACGACAGGGAACTATGGCTACACCTTC.

The table lists this clone with a count of one. The chain carries TRBV19 and TRBJ2-5; D may be TRBD1 (5 bases). The length of the CDR3 is 15 residues. V was cut by 4 bases and J by 2 bases, with 14 bases left in between. Germline V gene data show CDR1 as LNHDA and CDR2 as SQIVND (reference sequence). CDR3 nucleotides: TGTGCCAGTAGTAAGTCCAGGCAGGGTCAAGAGACCCAGTACTTC. It encodes CASSKSRQGQETQYF.